The present TCR beta chain was sequenced within a study of T cells after yellow fever vaccination. Findings of the study overall: Post-booster repertoires again held most primary-vaccination clones (roughly 95% CD4, about 88% CD8).

For TCR, cDNA came from 5'RACE template switching, which added a universal primer site and UMIs. TCRdb ran MiXCR on the 5' RACE reads and lists one entry per CDR3 protein. The sample has under 600,000 distinct CDR3 sequences; just over 20% are singletons. Points on this clonotype: What it recognizes is unknown.

Trimming left V 4 bases short and J 10 bases short, with 16 bases between. Germline CDR1 and CDR2: MGHRA and YSYEKL. The CDR3 consists of 13 residues. The V and J genes are TRBV4-1 and TRBJ1-1; D gene unclear. The source was PBMCs, collected roughly 20 days after the first yellow fever vaccination. The sequence came from a man aged 18 to 30 who received the YFV17D yellow fever vaccine. CDR3 nucleotide sequence: TGCGCCAGCAGCCCCAAACTTCGGACCCTAGCTTTCTTT. As protein: CASSPKLRTLAFF.